One sample yielded the 32 T cell receptor beta chains listed below, sequenced in a study of cytomegalovirus exposure and HLA in healthy donors. This PCR relied on a set of 60 Vbeta primers and 13 Jbeta primers. Produced via immunoSEQ multiplex PCR; TCRdb's table is partial and in-frame only. The data contain roughly 130,000 clones, less than 75% of them singletons. The specimen sequenced was PBMCs. The receptors come from a woman in her thirties or forties in good health and CMV-seropositive.

The gene calls are TRBV9 and TRBJ1-3, with D hard to call. Germline V gene lookup returns CDR1 SGDLS and CDR2 YYNGEE. V shed 0 bases and J shed 6 bases, with 10 bases lying between them. This CDR3 spans 14 amino acids. The CDR3 region has the DNA TGTGCCAGCAGCGTAGCGGCAGGCGCAAACACCATATATTTT. Protein sequence: CASSVAAGANTIYF. Full variable domain (rest looked up from reference TRBV9 and TRBJ1-3): DSGVTQTPKHLITATGQRVTLRCSPRSGDLSVYWYQQSLDQGLQFLIQYYNGEERAKGNILERFSAQQFPDLHSELNLSSLELGDSALYFCASSVAAGANTIYFGEGSWLTVV.

The rearrangement uses TRBV28 and TRBJ1-1; D possibly corresponds to TRBD1 (5 bases). Germline V gene data show CDR1 as MDHEN and CDR2 as SYDVKM. This CDR3 is built from 15 residues. V lost 3 bases to trimming and J lost 4 bases, with 15 bases between them. The CDR3 sequence: CASSFLRAGGTEAFF. For the CDR3, the DNA is TGTGCCAGCAGTTTTTTGAGGGCGGGGGGCACTGAAGCTTTCTTT.

This rearrangement joins TRBV19 to TRBJ1-5, with D hard to call. Germline lookup yields CDR1 LNHDA and CDR2 SQIVND (reference sequence). The V end was cut by 5 bases, the J end by 0 bases, with 8 bases between. The CDR3 covers 14 residues. The CDR3, as DNA: TGTGCCAGTAGTTTCAGTTATAGCAATCAGCCCCAGCATTTT. Its translation is CASSFSYSNQPQHF.

The V gene is TRBV9, the J gene TRBJ1-4, with D unresolved. CDR3 length equals 14 residues. Trimming stripped 3 bases from V and 0 bases from J, with 6 bases between. Germline-derived CDR1 and CDR2 are SGDLS and YYNGEE. CDR3 sequence (DNA): TGTGCCAGCAGCGGCGGGGCAACTAATGAAAAACTGTTTTTT. This sequence encodes CASSGGATNEKLFF.

This clone was detected a few times. The chain has TRBV7-9 and TRBJ2-7, with 8 bases aligning to TRBD1. Trimming cost V 5 bases and J 3 bases; bases outside gene matches: 9. Germline loops: CDR1 SEHNR, CDR2 FQNEAQ (reference sequence). The CDR3 has 15 amino acids. The DNA of the CDR3 is TGTGCCAGCAGCGGAGGGCCAGGGGGCGTCTACGAGCAGTACTTC. This gives the protein CASSGGPGGVYEQYF.

V usage is TRBV9 and J usage is TRBJ1-3, with TRBD1 identical over 7 bases. The CDR3 totals 16 residues. Germline CDR1 SGDLS, CDR2 YYNGEE. J was trimmed by 4 bases and V by 2 bases; bases with no gene match: 9. CDR3 loop: CASSVHETGYGNTIYF. CDR3 in DNA: TGTGCCAGCAGCGTCCACGAGACAGGGTACGGAAACACCATATATTTT.

This clone was recorded a few times. The chain carries TRBV6-6 and TRBJ1-3; D may be TRBD1 (6 bases). The V end was cut by 7 bases, the J end by 3 bases, with 10 bases between. The CDR3 sequence is 13 residues long. Germline CDR1 reads MNHNY; CDR2 reads SVGAGI (reference sequence). CDR3 region: CASTGASGNTIYF. CDR3 coding DNA: TGTGCCAGCACAGGGGCTAGTGGAAACACCATATATTTT.

The CDR3 loop is CASSPDRRGTEAFF. In DNA form, the CDR3 reads TGTGCCAGCAGCCCGGACAGGCGAGGGACTGAAGCTTTCTTT. The chain employs TRBV7-9 and TRBJ1-1; 7 bases are shared with TRBD1. The CDR3 covers 14 residues. The V gene end was trimmed by 5 bases and the J gene end by 5 bases; junction bases not matched to a gene: 8. Germline loops: CDR1 SEHNR, CDR2 FQNEAQ (reference sequence).

This chain uses TRBV19 with TRBJ1-4; D remains unclear. The germline V gene has CDR1 LNHDA and CDR2 SQIVND (reference sequence). With 3 bases removed from V and 5 bases from J, the gap between germline ends came to 13 bases. The CDR3 is 15 amino acids. The CDR3 loop reads CASSMQRTVNEKLFF. The CDR3 DNA follows: TGTGCCAGTAGTATGCAGCGGACGGTGAATGAAAAACTGTTTTTT. Combining the CDR3 with reference TRBV19 and TRBJ1-4 gives the whole variable domain DGGITQSPKYLFRKEGQNVTLSCEQNLNHDAMYWYRQDPGQGLRLIYYSQIVNDFQKGDIAEGYSVSREKKESFPLTVTSAQKNPTAFYLCASSMQRTVNEKLFFGSGTQLSVL.

The chain employs TRBV29-1 and TRBJ2-2; D gene uncertain. The V and J ends lost 4 bases and 2 bases respectively, with 14 bases between them. CDR1 is SQVTM, CDR2 ANQGSEA, per germline. CDR3 size: 15 residues. CDR3 in DNA: TGCAGCGTTGCCCAGACACATCGTAACACCGGGGAGCTGTTTTTT. Amino acids: CSVAQTHRNTGELFF.

This rearrangement joins TRBV7-2 to TRBJ1-2; a possible D gene is TRBD1 (6 bases). The CDR3 has 14 residues. Looked up from germline, CDR1 is SGHTA and CDR2 is FQGNSA. With 5 bases removed from V and 4 bases from J, the gap between germline ends came to 14 bases. CDR3 DNA sequence: TGTGCCAGCAGCCCCCGACTGGACAGCTATGGCTACACCTTC. Translation: CASSPRLDSYGYTF.

The CDR3 DNA reads TGTGCCAGCAGTTTAGCGGGTGATACGCAGTATTTT. As protein: CASSLAGDTQYF. This sequence joins TRBV6-6 and TRBJ2-3; TRBD2 matches at 7 bases. V was clipped by 4 bases and J by 6 bases; unmatched bases: 1. The CDR3 runs 12 residues. CDR1 MNHNY and CDR2 SVGAGI come from the germline V gene (reference sequence).

The V and J genes are TRBV4-3 and TRBJ1-2; TRBD1 matches 9 bases. Germline-derived CDR1 and CDR2 are LGHNA and YSLEER. CDR3 size: 16 residues. The junction had 12 bases not matched to a gene; V was cut back by 6 bases and J by 4 bases. CDR3 DNA sequence: TGCGCCAGCAGTCGCACAGGGGGCGGCTTTATCTATGGCTACACCTTC. Translation gives CASSRTGGGFIYGYTF.

This clone was detected only a few times. This sequence joins TRBV5-4 and TRBJ2-1; maybe TRBD2 (6 bases). The germline V gene encodes CDR1 SGHNT and CDR2 YYREEE (reference sequence). V shed 2 bases and J shed 8 bases, with 11 bases lying between them. CDR3 length: 13 residues. CDR3 loop: CASSFMGRHEQFF. The CDR3 DNA sequence: TGTGCCAGCAGCTTTATGGGGAGGCATGAGCAGTTCTTC.

The chain recombines TRBV19 with TRBJ1-4; possible D gene TRBD1, 6 bases. The ends were cut back, 5 bases at V and 7 bases at J, with 11 bases in the middle. CDR1 LNHDA and CDR2 SQIVND come from the germline V gene (reference sequence). The CDR3 length is 13 residues. For the CDR3, the DNA is TGTGCCAGTAGTTCCCGGGACATTGAAAAACTGTTTTTT. It encodes CASSSRDIEKLFF.

The chain links TRBV7-2 to TRBJ1-4, with D unresolved. This CDR3 has 16 residues. The V gene's germline CDR1 is SGHTA and CDR2 FQGNSA. V dropped 5 bases and J dropped 4 bases, with 17 bases sitting between them. As DNA, the CDR3 is TGTGCCAGCAGCCCAGGTCTCTGGGCCGGTAATGAAAAACTGTTTTTT. It is translated as CASSPGLWAGNEKLFF.

V usage is TRBV2 and J usage is TRBJ2-7; 9 nucleotides align to TRBD1. V lost 4 bases and J lost 6; bases outside the gene matches: 10. The CDR3 totals 15 residues. Germline loops: CDR1 SNHLY, CDR2 FYNNEI. The CDR3 nucleotides read TGTGCCAGCAGTGCGGCGGACAGGGGTTTGGGCGAGCAGTACTTC. Translating it yields CASSAADRGLGEQYF. Filled out from reference TRBV2 and TRBJ2-7, the complete variable domain reads EPEVTQTPSHQVTQMGQEVILRCVPISNHLYFYWYRQILGQKVEFLVSFYNNEISEKSEIFDDQFSVERPDGSNFTLKIRSTKLEDSAMYFCASSAADRGLGEQYFGPGTRLTVT.

A word on this clone: Other DNA sequences within the sample encode an identical CDR3. The gene calls are TRBV30 and TRBJ2-3; a possible D gene is TRBD1 (6 bases). V was clipped by 0 bases and J by 3 bases, with 13 bases between them. Germline V gene data show CDR1 as GTSNPN and CDR2 as SVGIG (reference sequence). This CDR3 spans 15 amino acids. The CDR3 region is CAWSVGGRGTDTQYF. Written as DNA, the CDR3 is TGTGCCTGGAGTGTAGGGGGACGGGGTACAGATACGCAGTATTTT.

The chain couples TRBV5-1 to TRBJ1-4; no clear D. V lost 0 bases and J 5 bases, leaving 8 bases between the germline ends. Germline CDR1 is SGHRS and CDR2 is YFSETQ. The CDR3 is 14 residues long. As DNA, the CDR3 is TGCGCCAGCAGCTTGGGAGAGATGAATGAAAAACTGTTTTTT. It codes for CASSLGEMNEKLFF. Supplemented by reference TRBV5-1 and TRBJ1-4, the full variable domain reads KAGVTQTPRYLIKTRGQQVTLSCSPISGHRSVSWYQQTPGQGLQFLFEYFSETQRNKGNFPGRFSGRQFSNSRSEMNVSTLELGDSALYLCASSLGEMNEKLFFGSGTQLSVL.

This clone was detected once. The chain recombines TRBV29-1 with TRBJ1-1; perhaps TRBD1 as D (6 bases). The CDR3 spans 13 residues. CDR1 SQVTM and CDR2 ANQGSEA come from the germline V gene. V was trimmed by 0 bases and J by 1 base, leaving 6 bases between them. CDR3 in amino acids: CSVEEGGNTEAFF. The CDR3 DNA sequence: TGCAGCGTTGAAGAAGGGGGGAACACTGAAGCTTTCTTT. Full variable domain (missing parts from reference TRBV29-1 and TRBJ1-1): SAVISQKPSRDICQRGTSLTIQCQVDSQVTMMFWYRQQPGQSLTLIATANQGSEATYESGFVIDKFPISRPNLTFSTLTVSNMSPEDSSIYLCSVEEGGNTEAFFGQGTRLTVV.

This clone was found a few times. The CDR3 is CASSRGLDYGYTF. Here the CDR3 DNA reads TGTGCCAGCAGCAGGGGGCTTGACTATGGCTACACCTTC. The gene calls are TRBV14 and TRBJ1-2; 7 bases are shared with TRBD1. The germline V gene encodes CDR1 SGHDN and CDR2 FVKESK. Trimming removed 5 bases from V and 3 bases from J; junction bases left unmatched: 3. The CDR3 spans 13 residues.

This clone was detected only a few times. J is TRBJ2-1 and V is TRBV4-3; 7 nucleotides match TRBD1. J lost 7 bases, V lost 0 bases, and 12 bases had no gene match. This CDR3 contains 17 residues. Germline V gene lookup returns CDR1 LGHNA and CDR2 YSLEER. CDR3 residues: CASSQDFSGQSANEQFF. CDR3 in DNA: TGCGCCAGCAGCCAAGATTTTTCGGGACAGTCGGCGAATGAGCAGTTCTTC.

The chain links TRBV15 to TRBJ2-3; 10 bases are a match to TRBD2. This CDR3 comprises 16 residues. Per germline, CDR1 LNHNV and CDR2 YYDKDF (reference sequence). With 3 bases clipped from V and 4 bases from J, the junction kept 7 bases outside the gene matches. The CDR3 nucleotides are TGTGCCACCAGCAGCCCCCTAGCGGGAGTATCAGATACGCAGTATTTT. Its protein is CATSSPLAGVSDTQYF.

The chain couples TRBV18 to TRBJ2-7; TRBD1 agrees at 8 bases. Germline-derived CDR1 and CDR2 are KGHSH and LQKENI. Losses at the gene ends were 6 bases for V and 4 bases for J; bases not matched to a gene: 8. CDR3 length: 14 residues. CDR3 DNA: TGTGCCAGCTCCCCCGGACAGGGTCTTTACGAGCAGTACTTC. It translates to CASSPGQGLYEQYF. Full variable domain (remainder filled in from reference TRBV18 and TRBJ2-7): NAGVMQNPRHLVRRRGQEARLRCSPMKGHSHVYWYRQLPEEGLKFMVYLQKENIIDESGMPKERFSAEFPKEGPSILRIQQVVRGDSAAYFCASSPGQGLYEQYFGPGTRLTVT.

The chain links TRBV5-6 to TRBJ2-1; TRBD2 aligns across 13 bases. The CDR3 is 15 amino acids. CDR1 and CDR2 (germline): SGHDT, YYEEEE. V was pared by 1 base and J by 9 bases, with 4 bases of the junction left unmatched. DNA of the CDR3: TGTGCCAGCAGCTTGAGGACTAGCGGGAGATCTGAGCAGTTCTTC. Its translation is CASSLRTSGRSEQFF.

The gene calls are TRBV2 and TRBJ2-3; TRBD2 matches 8 bases. The CDR3 consists of 15 residues. Germline lookup yields CDR1 SNHLY and CDR2 FYNNEI. V dropped 8 bases and J dropped 1; count of bases not matched to a gene: 8. In DNA form, the CDR3 reads TGTGCCAGCCAGCGGGGAGCGGGGGGCACAGATACGCAGTATTTT. This codes for CASQRGAGGTDTQYF.

The rearrangement links TRBV20-1 to TRBJ2-3; possibly TRBD1 for D (7 bases). The V gene's germline CDR1 is DFQATT and CDR2 SNEGSKA (reference sequence). Trimming pared 2 bases from V and 12 bases from J, leaving 12 bases between. The CDR3 spans 11 residues. The CDR3 loop is CSARSGGFQYF. Written as DNA, the CDR3 is TGCAGTGCTAGATCAGGGGGGTTCCAGTATTTT.

The chain is built from TRBV6-4 and TRBJ1-1; 8 bases fit TRBD1. CDR3 length: 14 amino acids. Germline CDR1 MRHNA, CDR2 SNTAGT. J lost 5 bases, V lost 7 bases, and 9 bases had no gene match. CDR3 amino acids: CASTLQGALTEAFF. CDR3 DNA sequence: TGTGCCAGCACTCTTCAGGGGGCGTTGACTGAAGCTTTCTTT.

The CDR3 loop reads CASSLSGWVHYGYTF. CDR3 nucleotide sequence: TGTGCCAGCAGTTTATCCGGGTGGGTTCACTATGGCTACACCTTC. The chain recombines TRBV27 with TRBJ1-2; no reliable D call. Germline V gene lookup returns CDR1 MNHEY and CDR2 SMNVEV (reference sequence). The CDR3 sequence is 15 residues long. V was trimmed by 0 bases and J by 3 bases, leaving 11 bases between them.

For this clone: At one end, the junction sequence differs from germline, possibly due to a read error. This chain links TRBV18 with TRBJ1-1, with D possibly matching TRBD1 (6 bases). Germline V CDR1 and CDR2: KGHSH, LQKENI. The CDR3 loop spans 15 amino acids. The CDR3 is CASSPVGQLNTEASF. The CDR3 bases are TGTGCCAGCTCACCCGTAGGACAGTTGAACACTGAAGCTTCCTTT.

This clone was seen only a few times. J is TRBJ1-1 and V is TRBV5-1; 10 bases are shared with TRBD1. Germline V CDR1 and CDR2: SGHRS, YFSETQ. The CDR3 covers 17 residues. V trimming: 0 bases; J trimming: 1 base; junction bases outside the gene matches: 6. The CDR3, as DNA: TGCGCCAGCAGCTTGGGGACAGGGGGATTTCGGAACACTGAAGCTTTCTTT. Amino acids: CASSLGTGGFRNTEAFF.

The chain carries TRBV5-1 and TRBJ2-3, with TRBD1 identical over 7 bases. Germline V gene lookup returns CDR1 SGHRS and CDR2 YFSETQ. J gave up 2 bases and V 4 bases, and 4 bases lay outside the gene matches. The CDR3 spans 14 residues. CDR3 amino acids: CASSGGQITDTQYF. The CDR3 DNA reads TGCGCCAGCAGCGGGGGACAGATCACAGATACGCAGTATTTT.